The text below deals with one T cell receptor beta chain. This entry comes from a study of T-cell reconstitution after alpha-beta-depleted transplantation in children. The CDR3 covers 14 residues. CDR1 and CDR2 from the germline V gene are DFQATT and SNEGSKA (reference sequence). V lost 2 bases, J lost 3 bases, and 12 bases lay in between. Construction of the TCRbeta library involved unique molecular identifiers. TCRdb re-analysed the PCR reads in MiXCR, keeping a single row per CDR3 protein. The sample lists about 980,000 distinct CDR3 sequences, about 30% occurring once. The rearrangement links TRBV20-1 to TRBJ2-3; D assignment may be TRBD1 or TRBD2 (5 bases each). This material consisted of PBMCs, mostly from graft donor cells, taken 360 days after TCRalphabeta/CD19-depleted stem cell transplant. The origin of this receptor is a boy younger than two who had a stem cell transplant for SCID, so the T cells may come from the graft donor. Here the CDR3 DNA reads TGCAGTGCTAGACTTCTGGGGGTGACAGATACGCAGTATTTT. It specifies CSARLLGVTDTQYF.